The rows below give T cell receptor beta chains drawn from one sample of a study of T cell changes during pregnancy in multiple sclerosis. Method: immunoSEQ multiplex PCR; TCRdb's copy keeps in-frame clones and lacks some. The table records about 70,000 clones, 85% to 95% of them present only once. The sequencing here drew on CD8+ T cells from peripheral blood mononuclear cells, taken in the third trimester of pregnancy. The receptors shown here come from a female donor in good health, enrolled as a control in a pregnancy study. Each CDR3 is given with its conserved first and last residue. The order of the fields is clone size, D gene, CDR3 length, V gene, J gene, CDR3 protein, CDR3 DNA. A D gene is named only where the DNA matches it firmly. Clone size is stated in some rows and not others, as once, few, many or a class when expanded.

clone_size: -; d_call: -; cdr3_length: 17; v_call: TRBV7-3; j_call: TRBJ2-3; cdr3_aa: CASSLDSPAGLTDTQYF; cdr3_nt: TGTGCCAGCAGCTTAGACTCCCCCGCGGGGCTCACAGATACGCAGTATTTT
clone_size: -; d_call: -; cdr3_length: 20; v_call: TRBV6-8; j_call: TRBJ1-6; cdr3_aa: CASSVPEGRLPSSYNSPLHF; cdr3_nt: TGTGCCAGCAGTGTCCCTGAGGGCCGCCTCCCTAGCTCCTATAATTCACCCCTCCACTTT
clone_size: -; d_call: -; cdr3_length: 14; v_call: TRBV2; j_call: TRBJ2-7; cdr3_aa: CASSEAGVSYEQYF; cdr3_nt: TGTGCCAGCAGTGAAGCAGGGGTTTCCTACGAGCAGTACTTC
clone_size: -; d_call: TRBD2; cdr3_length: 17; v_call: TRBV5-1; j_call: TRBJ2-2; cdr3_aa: CASSSGLAGGYTGELFF; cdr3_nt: TGCGCCAGCAGCTCGGGACTAGCGGGGGGTTACACCGGGGAGCTGTTTTTT
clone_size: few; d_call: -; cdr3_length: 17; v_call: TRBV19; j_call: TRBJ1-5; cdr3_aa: CASSILGGLVSNQPQHF; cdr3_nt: TGTGCCAGTAGTATACTCGGGGGGCTTGTGAGCAATCAGCCCCAGCATTTT
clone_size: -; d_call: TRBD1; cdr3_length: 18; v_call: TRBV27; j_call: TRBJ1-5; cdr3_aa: CASSSRGQGASGNQPQHF; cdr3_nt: TGTGCCAGCAGTTCCCGAGGACAGGGGGCGTCCGGCAATCAGCCCCAGCATTTT
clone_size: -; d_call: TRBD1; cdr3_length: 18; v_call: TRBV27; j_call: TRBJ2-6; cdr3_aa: CASSLTGTGLSGANVLTF; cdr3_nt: TGTGCCAGCAGTTTGACCGGGACAGGGCTGTCTGGGGCCAACGTCCTGACTTTC
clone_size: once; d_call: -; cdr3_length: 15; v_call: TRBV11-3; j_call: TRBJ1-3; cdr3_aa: CASSLGRTAGNTIYF; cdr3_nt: TGTGCCAGCAGCTTAGGCAGGACTGCTGGAAACACCATATATTTT
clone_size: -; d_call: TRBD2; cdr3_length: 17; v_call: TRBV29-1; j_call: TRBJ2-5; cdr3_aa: CSVEEEVTSGGPETQYF; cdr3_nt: TGCAGCGTTGAAGAGGAGGTGACTAGCGGGGGCCCCGAAACCCAGTACTTC
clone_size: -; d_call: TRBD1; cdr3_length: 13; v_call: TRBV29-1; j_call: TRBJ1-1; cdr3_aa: CSVGGELDREAFF; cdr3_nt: TGCAGCGTGGGTGGCGAATTGGACAGGGAAGCTTTCTTT
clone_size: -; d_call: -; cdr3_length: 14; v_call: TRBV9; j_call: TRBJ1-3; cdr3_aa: CASSVGGAGNTIYF; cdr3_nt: TGTGCCAGCAGCGTCGGGGGAGCTGGAAACACCATATATTTT
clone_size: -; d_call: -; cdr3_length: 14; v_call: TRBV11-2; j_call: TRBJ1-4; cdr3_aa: CASSLGQPNEKLFF; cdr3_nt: TGTGCCAGCAGCTTGGGGCAGCCTAATGAAAAACTGTTTTTT
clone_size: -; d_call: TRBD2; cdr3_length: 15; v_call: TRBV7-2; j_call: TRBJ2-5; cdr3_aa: CASSPPPLAEETQYF; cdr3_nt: TGTGCCAGCAGTCCTCCACCTCTAGCGGAAGAGACCCAGTACTTC
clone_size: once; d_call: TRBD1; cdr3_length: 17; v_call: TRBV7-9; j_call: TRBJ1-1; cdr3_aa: CASSPDRGRGVDTEAFF; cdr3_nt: TGTGCCAGCAGTCCTGACAGGGGCAGAGGGGTGGACACTGAAGCTTTCTTT
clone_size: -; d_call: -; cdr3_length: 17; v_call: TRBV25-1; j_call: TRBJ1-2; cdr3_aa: CASSDIGGARPPGGYTF; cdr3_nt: TGTGCCAGCAGTGATATTGGGGGGGCGCGCCCCCCGGGTGGCTACACCTTC
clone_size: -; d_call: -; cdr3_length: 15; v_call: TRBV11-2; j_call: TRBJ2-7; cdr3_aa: CASSSPVRPPNEQYF; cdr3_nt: TGTGCCAGCAGCTCCCCGGTCAGGCCTCCCAACGAGCAGTACTTC
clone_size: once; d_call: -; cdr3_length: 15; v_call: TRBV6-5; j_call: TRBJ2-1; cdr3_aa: CASSYSRGLYNEQFF; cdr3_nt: TGTGCCAGCAGTTACTCGAGAGGGCTTTACAATGAGCAGTTCTTC
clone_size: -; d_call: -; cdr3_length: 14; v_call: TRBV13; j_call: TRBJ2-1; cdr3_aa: CASSSGWSYNEQFF; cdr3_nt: TGTGCCAGCAGCTCGGGGTGGTCCTACAATGAGCAGTTCTTC
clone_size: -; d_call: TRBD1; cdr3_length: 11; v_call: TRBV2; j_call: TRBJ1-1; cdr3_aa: CASSGTGEAFF; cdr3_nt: TGTGCCAGCAGCGGGACAGGGGAAGCTTTCTTT
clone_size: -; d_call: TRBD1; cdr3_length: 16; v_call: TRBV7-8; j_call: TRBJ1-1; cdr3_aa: CASSLADDRANTEAFF; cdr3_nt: TGTGCCAGCAGCTTAGCTGACGACAGGGCGAACACTGAAGCTTTCTTT
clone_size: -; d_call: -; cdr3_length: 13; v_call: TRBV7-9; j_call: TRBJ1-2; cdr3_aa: CASSLYTQRGYTF; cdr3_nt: TGTGCCAGCAGCTTGTACACCCAGAGGGGCTACACCTTC
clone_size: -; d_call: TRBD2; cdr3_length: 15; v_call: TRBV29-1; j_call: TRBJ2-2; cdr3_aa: CSVVGSPSGGGELFF; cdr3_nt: TGCAGCGTTGTCGGTTCCCCGTCGGGGGGCGGGGAGCTGTTTTTT
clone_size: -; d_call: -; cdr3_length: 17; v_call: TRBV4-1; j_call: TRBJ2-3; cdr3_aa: CASRQPGELAYTDTQYF; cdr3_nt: TGCGCCAGCAGACAACCAGGGGAATTGGCGTACACAGATACGCAGTATTTT
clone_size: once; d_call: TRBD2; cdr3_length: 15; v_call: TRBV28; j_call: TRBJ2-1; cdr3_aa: CASSLLAGGNNEQFF; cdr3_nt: TGTGCCAGCAGTTTACTAGCGGGGGGAAACAATGAGCAGTTCTTC
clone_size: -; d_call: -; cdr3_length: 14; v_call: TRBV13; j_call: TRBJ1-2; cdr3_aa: CASSLDRGYYGYTF; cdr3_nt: TGTGCCAGCAGCTTGGACAGAGGATACTATGGCTACACCTTC
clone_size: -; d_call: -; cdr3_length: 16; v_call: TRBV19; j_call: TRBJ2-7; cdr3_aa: CASSISRGPRSGEQYF; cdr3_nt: TGTGCCAGTAGTATCTCTAGAGGCCCAAGGTCTGGGGAGCAGTACTTC
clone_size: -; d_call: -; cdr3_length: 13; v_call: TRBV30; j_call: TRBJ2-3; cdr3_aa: CAWSVTGPDTQYF; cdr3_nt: TGTGCCTGGAGTGTAACAGGACCAGATACGCAGTATTTT
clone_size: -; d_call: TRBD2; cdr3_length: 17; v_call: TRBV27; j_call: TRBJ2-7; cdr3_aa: CASSSRLAGGPTYEQYF; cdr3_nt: TGTGCCAGCAGTTCCCGACTAGCGGGGGGCCCCACCTACGAGCAGTACTTC
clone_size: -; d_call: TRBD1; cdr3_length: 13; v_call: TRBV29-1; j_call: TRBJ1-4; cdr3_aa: CSGGTVDKEKLFF; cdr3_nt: TGCAGCGGTGGGACAGTCGATAAGGAAAAACTGTTTTTT
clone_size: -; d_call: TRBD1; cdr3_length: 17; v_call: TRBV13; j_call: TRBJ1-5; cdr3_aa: CASSFGTGGSGNQPQHF; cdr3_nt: TGTGCCAGCAGCTTCGGGACAGGGGGTTCGGGCAATCAGCCCCAGCATTTT
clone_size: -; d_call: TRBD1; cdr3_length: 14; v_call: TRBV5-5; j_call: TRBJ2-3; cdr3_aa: CASEQGFRTDTQYF; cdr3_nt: TGTGCCAGTGAACAGGGGTTCCGCACAGATACGCAGTATTTT
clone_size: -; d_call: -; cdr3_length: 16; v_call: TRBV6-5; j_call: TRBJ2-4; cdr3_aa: CASSYPPRIAKNIQYF; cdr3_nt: TGTGCCAGCAGTTACCCTCCGAGAATAGCCAAAAACATTCAGTACTTC
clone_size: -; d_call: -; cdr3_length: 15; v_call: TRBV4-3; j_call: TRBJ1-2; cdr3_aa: CASSQGRLSGYGYTF; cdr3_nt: TGCGCCAGCAGCCAAGGACGTCTCTCGGGCTATGGCTACACCTTC
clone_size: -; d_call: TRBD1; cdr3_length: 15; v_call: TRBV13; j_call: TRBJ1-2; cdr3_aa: CASSLESRGEYGYTF; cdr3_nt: TGTGCCAGCAGCTTAGAATCCAGGGGGGAATATGGCTACACCTTC
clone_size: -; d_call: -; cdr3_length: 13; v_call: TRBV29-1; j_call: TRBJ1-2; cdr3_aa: CSVEVGSYYGYTF; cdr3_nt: TGCAGCGTTGAAGTGGGCAGCTACTATGGCTACACCTTC
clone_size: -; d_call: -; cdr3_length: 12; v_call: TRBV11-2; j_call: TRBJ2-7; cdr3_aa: CASSFAGSEQYF; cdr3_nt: TGTGCCAGCAGCTTCGCGGGCAGCGAGCAGTACTTC
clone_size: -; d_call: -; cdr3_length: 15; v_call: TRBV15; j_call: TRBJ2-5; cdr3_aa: CATSRDGQMQETQYF; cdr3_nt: TGTGCCACCAGCAGAGATGGGCAGATGCAAGAGACCCAGTACTTC
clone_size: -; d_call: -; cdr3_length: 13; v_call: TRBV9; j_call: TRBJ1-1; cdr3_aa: CASSVASNTEAFF; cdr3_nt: TGTGCCAGCAGCGTGGCCTCGAACACTGAAGCTTTCTTT
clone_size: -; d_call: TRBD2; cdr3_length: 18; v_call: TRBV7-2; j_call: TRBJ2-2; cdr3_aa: CASSLEAGLAFNTGELFF; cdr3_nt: TGTGCCAGCAGCTTGGAGGCGGGACTAGCGTTTAACACCGGGGAGCTGTTTTTT
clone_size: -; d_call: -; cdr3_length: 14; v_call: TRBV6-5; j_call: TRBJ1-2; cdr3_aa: CASSYETAGYGYTF; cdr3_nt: TGTGCCAGCAGTTACGAAACTGCGGGCTATGGCTACACCTTC
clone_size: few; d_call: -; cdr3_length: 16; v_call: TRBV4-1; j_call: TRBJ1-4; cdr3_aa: CASSQAFGGGGEKLFF; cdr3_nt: TGCGCCAGCAGCCAAGCGTTTGGAGGCGGTGGAGAAAAACTGTTTTTT
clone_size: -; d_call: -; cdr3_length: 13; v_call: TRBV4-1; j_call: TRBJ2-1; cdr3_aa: CASSQDPGHEQFF; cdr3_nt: TGCGCCAGCAGCCAAGATCCAGGGCATGAGCAGTTCTTC
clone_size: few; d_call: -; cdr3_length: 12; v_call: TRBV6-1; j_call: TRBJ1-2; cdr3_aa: CASRQITYGYTF; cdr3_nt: TGTGCCAGCAGGCAGATTACCTATGGCTACACCTTC
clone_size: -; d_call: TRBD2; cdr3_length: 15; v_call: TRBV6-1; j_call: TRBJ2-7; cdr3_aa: CASSEVALASYEQYF; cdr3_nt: TGTGCCAGCAGTGAAGTGGCACTAGCGAGCTACGAGCAGTACTTC
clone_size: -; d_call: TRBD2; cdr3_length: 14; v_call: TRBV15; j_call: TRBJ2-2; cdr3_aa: CATGGLANTGELFF; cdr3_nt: TGTGCCACCGGGGGACTAGCGAACACCGGGGAGCTGTTTTTT